These 23 T cell receptor beta chains were sequenced from one sample in a study of post-analysis software for immune sequencing data. Whole-study findings and limits: Controls had lower frequencies than patients of four or five TRBV segments, which included TRBV5-6, TRBV5-1 and TRBV20-1.

TCR beta libraries were prepared from cDNA with unique molecular identifiers. MiXCR was run by TCRdb on the PCR reads, yielding one entry per CDR3 protein. The sample consists of roughly 800,000 distinct CDR3 sequences, about 53% of them appearing once. These TCRs are of unknown antigen specificity. The sequenced material came from blood. These receptors were obtained from a girl aged 5 to 17 with multiple sclerosis.

With respect to this clonotype: A read error may account for a junction end that differs from germline. This chain uses TRBV12-3 or TRBV12-4 with TRBJ2-5; 7 nucleotides line up with TRBD1. The DNA matches TRBJ2-7 better at its end, which makes the J call doubtful. The CDR3 length is 13 residues. As DNA, the CDR3 is TGTGCCTGCAGTCCCCGGGACAGCTACGAGCAGTACTTC. Translation gives CACSPRDSYEQYF.

The chain joins TRBV20-1 to TRBJ2-3; D may be TRBD1 or TRBD2 (6 bases each). The CDR3 sequence is 14 residues long. CDR1 and CDR2 (germline): DFQATT, SNEGSKA (reference sequence). V lost 1 base, J lost 6 bases, and 14 bases lay in between. In DNA form, the CDR3 reads TGCAGTGCTAGAGTTAGGGGGGCGAGGGATACGCAGTATTTT. Encoded protein: CSARVRGARDTQYF.

The rearrangement uses TRBV10-3 and TRBJ2-7, with 9 bases identical to TRBD2. The CDR3 length is 13 residues. V was pared by 6 bases and J by 5 bases, with 5 bases of the junction left unmatched. Germline V gene data show CDR1 as ENHRY and CDR2 as SYGVKD. The CDR3 DNA reads as TGTGCCATCAGCCCGCGGGAGGGTCACGAGCAGTACTTC. Translating it yields CAISPREGHEQYF.

The chain recombines TRBV5-5 with TRBJ2-4; 11 positions agree with TRBD1. The closer fit of TRBJ2-7 to the DNA end suggests the J call may be wrong. The CDR3 runs 15 residues. Germline-derived CDR1 and CDR2 are SGHKS and YYEKEE (reference sequence). The CDR3 region has the DNA TGTGCCAGCAGCCTGGACAGGGGGCGATTCCACGAGCAGTACTTC. It is translated as CASSLDRGRFHEQYF.

The rearrangement links TRBV20-1 to TRBJ2-3, with a weak D call TRBD2 (6 bases). The V gene's germline CDR1 is DFQATT and CDR2 SNEGSKA (reference sequence). V lost 6 bases to trimming and J lost 4 bases, with 14 bases between them. There are 13 residues in the CDR3. CDR3 nucleotides: TGCAGTGCCATCCGACTAGTCGCAGATACGCAGTATTTT. Its translation is CSAIRLVADTQYF.

On this clonotype: An end of the junction differs from the germline gene, which may be a read error. The genes are TRBV28 and TRBJ2-7, with D hard to call. The CDR3 spans 14 residues. CDR1 and CDR2 (germline): MDHEN, SYDVKM. This chain's CDR3 is CAGSLGPSSYEQYF. Here the CDR3 DNA reads TGTGCCGGCAGTTTAGGGCCGAGCTCCTACGAGCAGTACTTC.

The chain is built from TRBV3-1 and TRBJ2-1, with 15 positions matching TRBD2. J was trimmed by 6 bases and V by 3 bases; bases with no gene match: 18. Germline V gene lookup returns CDR1 LGHDT and CDR2 YNNKEL (reference sequence). This CDR3 comprises 21 residues. This CDR3 is CASSHYPSGLAGGPTPNEQFF. Here the CDR3 DNA reads TGTGCCAGCAGCCACTACCCATCGGGACTAGCGGGGGGCCCTACACCCAATGAGCAGTTCTTC.

The chain uses TRBV29-1 and TRBJ2-5, with 12 positions matching TRBD2. The V gene's germline CDR1 is SQVTM and CDR2 ANQGSEA. The CDR3 loop spans 15 amino acids. The J segment lost 1 base and the V segment lost 3 bases, leaving 3 bases of the junction unmatched. In DNA form, the CDR3 reads TGCAGCGTTGATAGACTAGCGGGAGTCCAAGAGACCCAGTACTTC. It encodes CSVDRLAGVQETQYF.

This chain connects TRBV7-3 to TRBJ1-6; 7 bases are a match to TRBD1. The germline gives CDR1 SGHTA, CDR2 FQGTGA. CDR3 size: 13 residues. Germline trimming cut 5 bases from V and 14 bases from J; bases unmatched to any gene: 9. For the CDR3, the DNA is TGTGCCAGCAGCCCGGACAGGTTGGAATCCCTCCACTTT. It specifies CASSPDRLESLHF.

The chain recombines TRBV10-3 with TRBJ2-5, with D uncertain. TRBJ2-7 matches the DNA end more closely, so the J call is doubtful. Germline lookup yields CDR1 ENHRY and CDR2 SYGVKD. The CDR3 totals 15 residues. The CDR3 sequence is CAISDRALGMGEQYF. The CDR3 DNA sequence: TGTGCCATCAGTGATAGGGCATTGGGGATGGGCGAGCAGTACTTC.

The chain combines TRBV2 with TRBJ2-3, with TRBD2 identical over 7 bases. Germline CDR1 and CDR2: SNHLY and FYNNEI. Trimming cost V 6 bases and J 0 bases; bases outside gene matches: 9. The CDR3 loop spans 16 amino acids. Here the CDR3 reads CASSLRRAGSTDTQYF. DNA of the CDR3: TGTGCCAGCAGCCTAAGAAGAGCGGGAAGCACAGATACGCAGTATTTT.

There are a few counts of this clonotype. This chain joins TRBV27 and TRBJ1-4; the match to TRBD1 covers 8 bases. There are 19 residues in the CDR3. Germline V gives CDR1 MNHEY, CDR2 SMNVEV (reference sequence). V was clipped by 6 bases and J by 0 bases; unmatched bases: 15. The chain's CDR3 is CASSRQGRNVEATNEKLFF. CDR3 bases: TGTGCCAGCAGCCGACAGGGGCGAAACGTGGAAGCAACTAATGAAAAACTGTTTTTT.

The chain joins TRBV6-6 to TRBJ2-7; TRBD1 matches at 12 bases. This CDR3 comprises 17 residues. Trimming at V came to 0 bases and at J to 0 bases, leaving 3 bases not matched to a gene. CDR1 MNHNY and CDR2 SVGAGI come from the germline V gene (reference sequence). In DNA form, the CDR3 reads TGTGCCAGCAGTTACTCACGGGACAGGGGGCTCTCCTACGAGCAGTACTTC. This encodes CASSYSRDRGLSYEQYF.

This clonotype was counted between two and nine times. The chain uses TRBV4-1 and TRBJ2-6; no clear D gene. The germline CDR1 and CDR2 sequences are MGHRA and YSYEKL. The CDR3 runs to 18 residues. V lost 1 base to trimming and J lost 0 bases, with 13 bases between them. The CDR3 DNA sequence: TGCGCCAGCAGCCAAGTGTCCAGACAATACTCTGGGGCCAACGTCCTGACTTTC. It encodes CASSQVSRQYSGANVLTF.

The J gene is TRBJ2-7, the V gene TRBV3-1; TRBD2 aligns across 13 bases. The V gene's germline CDR1 is LGHDT and CDR2 YNNKEL (reference sequence). This CDR3 is 16 amino acids long. V lost 4 bases to trimming and J lost 1 base; unmatched junction nucleotides: 4. The chain's CDR3 is CASSRTSGGLSYEQYF. As DNA, the CDR3 is TGTGCCAGCAGCCGGACTAGCGGGGGACTATCCTACGAGCAGTACTTC.

The chain is built from TRBV29-1 and TRBJ1-2; 7 bases align to TRBD1. CDR3 length: 12 amino acids. After removal of 6 bases from V and 7 bases from J, the junction contained 8 bases not matched to a gene. Germline loops: CDR1 SQVTM, CDR2 ANQGSEA. CDR3 DNA sequence: TGCAGCGTCAAGACAGGGTTCTGTGGCTACACCTTC. Its translation: CSVKTGFCGYTF.

This chain connects TRBV20-1 to TRBJ2-7, with D possibly being TRBD2 (6 bases). V lost 6 bases to trimming and J lost 2 bases, with 17 bases between them. CDR3 length: 14 residues. Per the germline V gene, CDR1 is DFQATT and CDR2 is SNEGSKA (reference sequence). The DNA of the CDR3 is TGCAGTGCCCCAGCCGCGGGATTGGCCTACGAGCAGTACTTC. As protein: CSAPAAGLAYEQYF.

The chain uses TRBV7-2 and TRBJ2-3; 9 nucleotides align to TRBD2. Germline assignment: CDR1 SGHTA and CDR2 FQGNSA. The CDR3 runs to 20 residues. V dropped 2 bases and J dropped 2; count of bases not matched to a gene: 17. CDR3 sequence reads: CASSLRRSGGPTRTTDTQYF. CDR3 bases: TGTGCCAGCAGCTTAAGGAGAAGCGGGGGGCCGACAAGGACCACAGATACGCAGTATTTT.

The chain couples TRBV7-9 to TRBJ2-4; D is unclear. With the DNA end fitting TRBJ2-7 better, the J assignment may be wrong. Germline CDR1 and CDR2: SEHNR and FQNEAQ (reference sequence). The CDR3 extends over 14 amino acids. The DNA of the CDR3 is TGTGCCAGCAGCCCAGACCGTAAGACCTACGAGCAGTACTTC. This gives the protein CASSPDRKTYEQYF.

This clonotype was counted a few times. The chain has TRBV20-1 and TRBJ2-7; D is perhaps TRBD2 (6 bases). The CDR3 is 14 residues long. Germline CDR1 reads DFQATT; CDR2 reads SNEGSKA (reference sequence). The V gene lost 0 bases and the J gene lost 1 base, with 10 bases spanning the gap. CDR3 in amino acids: CSAREAEGSYEQYF. In DNA, the CDR3 is TGCAGTGCTAGAGAGGCGGAGGGGTCCTACGAGCAGTACTTC.

V is TRBV5-1 and J is TRBJ2-1; TRBD2 matches at 10 bases. Losses at the gene ends were 7 bases for V and 0 bases for J; bases not matched to a gene: 4. CDR3 length: 15 amino acids. The germline V gene has CDR1 SGHRS and CDR2 YFSETQ. The DNA for the CDR3 is TGCGCCAGCTTACTAGCGGGGAGCTCCTACAATGAGCAGTTCTTC. Its protein is CASLLAGSSYNEQFF.

The J gene is TRBJ2-7, the V gene TRBV10-3; D remains unclear. This CDR3 is 15 amino acids long. The V end was cut by 2 bases, the J end by 0 bases, with 11 bases between. From germline, CDR1 is ENHRY and CDR2 SYGVKD. CDR3 DNA: TGTGCCATCAGTGAGGCGAAGGCAGGCTCCTACGAGCAGTACTTC. It specifies CAISEAKAGSYEQYF.

V and J are TRBV29-1 and TRBJ1-2; 8 positions match TRBD1. The germline V gene has CDR1 SQVTM and CDR2 ANQGSEA. The V segment lost 8 bases and the J segment 4 bases; nucleotides outside the gene matches: 6. This CDR3 is 12 amino acids long. The CDR3 region has the DNA TGCAGCACCGGACAGGGAAGCTATGGCTACACCTTC. It encodes CSTGQGSYGYTF.